The source of this T cell receptor (beta chain) is a study of spatial heterogeneity in lung cancer. Specified time point: sample taken at primary tumor resection. Sequencing of whole RNA from tumor, nontumor lung or frozen PBMC involved no sorting. The V end was cut by 11 bases, the J end by 5 bases, with 7 bases between. Germline V gene sequence: CDR1 SGHTA, CDR2 FQGTGA. The CDR3 spans 11 residues. TCRdb passed the 5' RACE reads through MiXCR, listing each CDR3 protein once. The table shows approximately 81,000 distinct CDR3 sequences, with around 13% occurring only once. This clonotype appeared a few times.

The rearrangement links TRBV7-3 to TRBJ2-6; D unclear. The sample here was PBMCs, taken at surgery. This TCR came from a male donor with early-stage non-small cell lung cancer. CDR3 residues: CAGRWANVLTF. The CDR3 DNA follows: TGTGCCGGTCGCTGGGCCAACGTCCTGACTTTC.